This is a list of T cell receptor beta chains from one sample in a study of blood T cell repertoires in COVID-19. The table came from immunoSEQ multiplex PCR; TCRdb's copy has only in-frame clones and leaves some out. The sample lists 30,000 to 35,000 clones, 80% to 95% occurring once. Specimen: peripheral blood. The receptor source for this set is a man at least 80 years old with acute or convalescent COVID-19. The CDR3 runs from the conserved cysteine through the conserved F or W. Fields, in order: J gene, V gene, D gene, clone size, CDR3 DNA, CDR3 protein. D genes are given only for firm matches. Size is omitted from some rows. Given values are once, few, many or a class for expanded clones.

j_call: TRBJ2-1; v_call: TRBV15; d_call: TRBD1; clone_size: -; cdr3_nt: TGTGCCACCAGCAGCCGGACAGGACGCAACAATGAGCAGTTCTTC; cdr3_aa: CATSSRTGRNNEQFF
j_call: TRBJ1-4; v_call: TRBV11-1; d_call: -; clone_size: -; cdr3_nt: TGTGCCAGCAGCTGGGCTGTTCGGGAAAAACTGTTTTTT; cdr3_aa: CASSWAVREKLFF
j_call: TRBJ1-5; v_call: TRBV24-1; d_call: TRBD1; clone_size: once; cdr3_nt: TGTGCCACCAGTGACCCCGGGACAGGGAATCAGCCCCAGCATTTT; cdr3_aa: CATSDPGTGNQPQHF
j_call: TRBJ1-1; v_call: TRBV6-5; d_call: TRBD1; clone_size: -; cdr3_nt: TGTGCCAGCAGCCGGGGGGGACAGGGGAGCACTGAAGCTTTCTTT; cdr3_aa: CASSRGGQGSTEAFF
j_call: TRBJ2-7; v_call: TRBV5-1; d_call: TRBD1; clone_size: -; cdr3_nt: TGCGCCAGCAGCAAGACAGGGGGCTCCTACGAGCAGTACTTC; cdr3_aa: CASSKTGGSYEQYF
j_call: TRBJ2-5; v_call: TRBV12-3/TRBV12-4; d_call: -; clone_size: -; cdr3_nt: TGTGCCAGCCGCAGGGGCCAAGAGACCCAGTACTTC; cdr3_aa: CASRRGQETQYF
j_call: TRBJ2-2; v_call: TRBV18; d_call: -; clone_size: -; cdr3_nt: TGTGCCAGCTCACTTCTCCGGGACTTCCTCGGGAGGGAGCTGTTTTTT; cdr3_aa: CASSLLRDFLGRELFF
j_call: TRBJ2-2; v_call: TRBV5-1; d_call: -; clone_size: -; cdr3_nt: TGCGCCAGCAGCTTGCGTCAGGGGAACACCGGGGAGCTGTTTTTT; cdr3_aa: CASSLRQGNTGELFF
j_call: TRBJ2-7; v_call: TRBV30; d_call: -; clone_size: -; cdr3_nt: TGTGCCTCAGGGTTCTCCTACGAGCAGTACTTC; cdr3_aa: CASGFSYEQYF
j_call: TRBJ2-3; v_call: TRBV28; d_call: -; clone_size: few; cdr3_nt: TGTGCCAGCAGTTCCTCAGGGCGGAGCACAGATACGCAGTATTTT; cdr3_aa: CASSSSGRSTDTQYF
j_call: TRBJ1-5; v_call: TRBV10-3; d_call: -; clone_size: -; cdr3_nt: TGTGCCATCAGTGAGTCGGCCCAGGGGAAGCCCCAGCATTTT; cdr3_aa: CAISESAQGKPQHF
j_call: TRBJ1-2; v_call: TRBV5-1; d_call: TRBD1; clone_size: -; cdr3_nt: TGCGCCAGCAGCCTCCCGACAGGGATGTCTGGCTACACCTTC; cdr3_aa: CASSLPTGMSGYTF
j_call: TRBJ1-6; v_call: TRBV19; d_call: TRBD1; clone_size: -; cdr3_nt: TGTGCCAGTAGTACCTTTGCGGGACAGGGGGCGAATTCACCCCTCCACTTT; cdr3_aa: CASSTFAGQGANSPLHF
j_call: TRBJ2-5; v_call: TRBV6-5; d_call: TRBD2; clone_size: -; cdr3_nt: TGTGCCAGCAAGACTAGCGGGCAAGAGACCCAGTACTTC; cdr3_aa: CASKTSGQETQYF
j_call: TRBJ1-1; v_call: TRBV6-4; d_call: -; clone_size: -; cdr3_nt: TGTGCCAGCAGTGACTCGGGGACACCCGACACTGAAGCTTTCTTT; cdr3_aa: CASSDSGTPDTEAFF
j_call: TRBJ1-3; v_call: TRBV11-2; d_call: TRBD1; clone_size: once; cdr3_nt: TGTGCCAGCAGCTTAGCAATGGGCCCGGGGCAGGGGGCTTCGAACACCATATATTTT; cdr3_aa: CASSLAMGPGQGASNTIYF
j_call: TRBJ1-2; v_call: TRBV19; d_call: TRBD1; clone_size: -; cdr3_nt: TGTGCCAGTAGTGCCCCGGGACAGGGATACTATGGCTACACCTTC; cdr3_aa: CASSAPGQGYYGYTF
j_call: TRBJ1-4; v_call: TRBV15; d_call: -; clone_size: -; cdr3_nt: TGTGCCACCAGCAGAGATAGGCTTCGGCGAAGCGGGGAAAAACTGTTTTTT; cdr3_aa: CATSRDRLRRSGEKLFF
j_call: TRBJ2-3; v_call: TRBV4-1; d_call: -; clone_size: -; cdr3_nt: TGCGCCAGCAGCCAAGCCTTCGGGGGGCGCACAGATACGCAGTATTTT; cdr3_aa: CASSQAFGGRTDTQYF
j_call: TRBJ2-2; v_call: TRBV6-6; d_call: -; clone_size: -; cdr3_nt: TGTGCCAGCAGTCGGGACAACGCCGGAAGGGGCACCGGGGAGCTGTTTTTT; cdr3_aa: CASSRDNAGRGTGELFF
j_call: TRBJ1-1; v_call: TRBV6-5; d_call: -; clone_size: -; cdr3_nt: TGTGCCAGCAAGGCCGGACAGTGGAACACTGAAGCTTTCTTT; cdr3_aa: CASKAGQWNTEAFF
j_call: TRBJ1-1; v_call: TRBV5-1; d_call: TRBD1; clone_size: -; cdr3_nt: TGCGCCAGCAGCCCCCGGGACAGGGGTTTATTTAGGACTGAAGCTTTCTTT; cdr3_aa: CASSPRDRGLFRTEAFF
j_call: TRBJ2-3; v_call: TRBV6-5; d_call: -; clone_size: -; cdr3_nt: TGTGCCAGCAGCTCGGTCCTCACAGATACGCAGTATTTT; cdr3_aa: CASSSVLTDTQYF
j_call: TRBJ2-5; v_call: TRBV2; d_call: TRBD2; clone_size: -; cdr3_nt: TGTGCCAGCAGTGACCCGGGGGGGCAGCGGGAGACCCAGTACTTC; cdr3_aa: CASSDPGGQRETQYF
j_call: TRBJ1-2; v_call: TRBV2; d_call: TRBD1; clone_size: -; cdr3_nt: TGTGCCAGCAGGGACAGGGCTCACTATGGCTACACCTTC; cdr3_aa: CASRDRAHYGYTF
j_call: TRBJ1-1; v_call: TRBV7-2; d_call: -; clone_size: -; cdr3_nt: TGTGCCAGCAGCCCTAAACCACAGGTTTACACTGAAGCTTTCTTT; cdr3_aa: CASSPKPQVYTEAFF
j_call: TRBJ1-5; v_call: TRBV10-2; d_call: -; clone_size: -; cdr3_nt: TGCGCCAGCAGTGCCAAGCGGAATCAGCCCCAGCATTTT; cdr3_aa: CASSAKRNQPQHF
j_call: TRBJ2-1; v_call: TRBV27; d_call: -; clone_size: -; cdr3_nt: TGTGCCAGCAGTTTCGGGGGCAATGAGCAGTTCTTC; cdr3_aa: CASSFGGNEQFF
j_call: TRBJ1-1; v_call: TRBV7-8; d_call: -; clone_size: few; cdr3_nt: TGTGCCAGCAGCTTTGCTAGGAACACTGAAGCTTTCTTT; cdr3_aa: CASSFARNTEAFF
j_call: TRBJ2-5; v_call: TRBV6-5; d_call: -; clone_size: -; cdr3_nt: TGTGCCAGTACAGGGTCCTTACAAGAGACCCAGTACTTC; cdr3_aa: CASTGSLQETQYF
j_call: TRBJ1-1; v_call: TRBV5-1; d_call: TRBD1; clone_size: -; cdr3_nt: TGCGCCAGCAGCAGGGACAGGGGGCAGAGCACTGAAGCTTTCTTT; cdr3_aa: CASSRDRGQSTEAFF
j_call: TRBJ1-6; v_call: TRBV14; d_call: TRBD1; clone_size: -; cdr3_nt: TGTGCCAGCAGCCAGAGAGGACAGGGTTATGTGGGGGGTAATTCACCCCTCCACTTT; cdr3_aa: CASSQRGQGYVGGNSPLHF
j_call: TRBJ1-2; v_call: TRBV6-5; d_call: TRBD1; clone_size: -; cdr3_nt: TGTGCCAGCAGTCCGGACAGGGGGCGTTTTGGCTACACCTTC; cdr3_aa: CASSPDRGRFGYTF
j_call: TRBJ2-7; v_call: TRBV5-8; d_call: TRBD1; clone_size: once; cdr3_nt: TGTGCCAGCCCGACAGGGCTATTTCGCGATTCCCACGAGCAGTACTTC; cdr3_aa: CASPTGLFRDSHEQYF
j_call: TRBJ2-2; v_call: TRBV2; d_call: TRBD1; clone_size: few; cdr3_nt: TGTGCCAGCAGTAGGGACAGGGTGGACACCGGGGAGCTGTTTTTT; cdr3_aa: CASSRDRVDTGELFF
j_call: TRBJ1-2; v_call: TRBV10-3; d_call: -; clone_size: -; cdr3_nt: TGTGCCATCAGTGAGTCCGGGTCTAACTATGGCTACACCTTC; cdr3_aa: CAISESGSNYGYTF
j_call: TRBJ2-7; v_call: TRBV18; d_call: TRBD1; clone_size: -; cdr3_nt: TGTGCCAGCTCACCGGGGACCGGGACAGGGGGATACGAGCAGTACTTC; cdr3_aa: CASSPGTGTGGYEQYF